The 24 T cell receptor beta chains listed next were all sequenced from one sample in a study of blood T cell repertoires in COVID-19 (TCRdb year 2020). The library relied on the immunoSEQ multiplex PCR assay. TCRdb retrieved this table from immuneACCESS and kept in-frame rearrangements only. Not all clones are present; in checked studies, unresolved V genes account for under half, and no reason is known for the remainder. The sample contains 350,000 to 500,000 clones, nearly 90% of them found a single time. Clones ranked in the top ten supply 1.4% of the sample. What was sequenced was PBMCs or T cells enriched from blood (not recorded which). The receptor set was obtained from a woman aged 18-35 years who had been exposed to COVID-19.

The chain links TRBV4-2 to TRBJ1-1; 10 bases align to TRBD1. V gave up 8 bases and J gave up 1 base; unmatched junction bases: 13. The CDR3 is 17 amino acids. The germline CDR1 and CDR2 sequences are LGHNA and YNFKEQ. The CDR3 DNA reads as TGTGCCAGCGGTCCGGGACAGGGGTTTTCGGGGAACACTGAAGCTTTCTTT. It encodes CASGPGQGFSGNTEAFF.

The V call is TRBV12-3 or TRBV12-4, the J call TRBJ2-7; no firm D call. The CDR3 is made up of 10 amino acids. Trimming left V 7 bases short and J 2 bases short, with 3 bases between. The CDR3 nucleotides read TGTGCCAGCACCACCTACGAGCAGTACTTC. Its protein is CASTTYEQYF.

This rearrangement joins TRBV18 to TRBJ2-1; 10 bases fit TRBD2. Losses at the gene ends were 2 bases for V and 8 bases for J; bases not matched to a gene: 6. Germline V gene data show CDR1 as KGHSH and CDR2 as LQKENI. This CDR3 has 15 amino acids. CDR3 coding DNA: TGTGCCAGCTCACCAAGCGGGAGGGCCAGGGATGAGCAGTTCTTC. Protein: CASSPSGRARDEQFF.

This clone appeared once. The chain links TRBV28 to TRBJ1-1, with D unclear. V lost 4 bases, J lost 0 bases, and 9 bases lay in between. CDR1 and CDR2 from the germline V gene are MDHEN and SYDVKM. This CDR3 is 14 amino acids long. The DNA of the CDR3 is TGTGCCAGCAGTTCTCGCAGGTTGAACACTGAAGCTTTCTTT. Amino acid sequence: CASSSRRLNTEAFF.

The rearrangement joins TRBV11-2 to TRBJ1-1; 9 positions match TRBD1. This CDR3 is 14 amino acids long. Germline CDR1 is SGHAT and CDR2 is FQNNGV. The junction had 10 bases not matched to a gene; V was cut back by 4 bases and J by 10 bases. CDR3 region: CASSSNNRGRRAFF. Here the CDR3 DNA reads TGTGCCAGCAGCTCGAATAACAGGGGGCGTCGAGCTTTCTTT.

The chain carries TRBV7-3 and TRBJ2-1, with TRBD2 identical over 15 bases. Germline V lookup: CDR1 SGHTA, CDR2 FQGTGA. The CDR3 has 15 amino acids. The V gene end was trimmed by 4 bases and the J gene end by 7 bases; junction bases not matched to a gene: 2. The CDR3 spells CASSSGLAGGNEQFF. The CDR3 DNA reads TGTGCCAGCAGCTCGGGACTAGCGGGGGGAAATGAGCAGTTCTTC.

The rearrangement joins TRBV5-1 to TRBJ2-5; TRBD1 matches 11 bases. Germline V gene data show CDR1 as SGHRS and CDR2 as YFSETQ. Trimming at V came to 4 bases and at J to 4 bases, leaving 6 bases not matched to a gene. The CDR3 extends over 15 amino acids. The CDR3 DNA follows: TGCGCCAGCAGCCAAAGGACAGGGGGCGCAGAGACCCAGTACTTC. Protein: CASSQRTGGAETQYF.

This clone was seen just once. The V and J genes are TRBV12-3 or TRBV12-4 and TRBJ1-2; D possibly corresponds to TRBD1 (5 bases). The CDR3 consists of 13 residues. V shed 1 base and J shed 6 bases, with 9 bases lying between them. As DNA, the CDR3 is TGTGCCAGCAGTTTAGGGGGGAGGGATGGCTACACCTTC. Its protein product is CASSLGGRDGYTF.

The CDR3 DNA follows: TGTGCCAGCAGTTACTCGACTAGCCCCACAGATACGCAGTATTTT. It yields the protein CASSYSTSPTDTQYF. This sequence joins TRBV6-5 and TRBJ2-3; the match to TRBD2 covers 7 bases. Germline CDR1 MNHEY, CDR2 SVGAGI. V was pared by 0 bases and J by 2 bases, with 2 bases of the junction left unmatched. CDR3 length: 15 residues.

As for this clone: Other nucleotide sequences in the sample specify the same CDR3. The chain recombines TRBV5-1 with TRBJ2-7; no definite D call. The CDR3 is 12 residues long. CDR1 and CDR2 (germline): SGHRS, YFSETQ. V lost 4 bases and J 4 bases, leaving 9 bases between the germline ends. CDR3 in amino acids: CASSADSYEQYF. DNA of the CDR3: TGCGCCAGCAGCGCGGATTCTTACGAGCAGTACTTC.

The V and J genes are TRBV6-2 or TRBV6-3 and TRBJ2-7; 9 bases line up with TRBD1. Trimming at V came to 5 bases and at J to 4 bases, leaving 6 bases not matched to a gene. The CDR3 runs to 14 residues. Per the germline V gene, CDR1 is MNHEY and CDR2 is SVGEGT. The CDR3 protein is CASSTGQGRYEQYF. DNA of the CDR3: TGTGCCAGCAGTACCGGACAGGGGCGTTACGAGCAGTACTTC.

V and J are TRBV28 and TRBJ1-5, with D maybe TRBD1 (6 bases). The CDR3 sequence is 14 residues long. The V gene lost 6 bases and the J gene lost 3 bases, with 12 bases spanning the gap. Germline CDR1 is MDHEN and CDR2 is SYDVKM. CDR3 coding DNA: TGTGCCAGCAGCCCAACAGGGTACAATCAGCCCCAGCATTTT. As protein: CASSPTGYNQPQHF.

V and J are TRBV5-1 and TRBJ2-7; 11 nucleotides agree with TRBD2. The CDR3 contains 17 residues. The V gene end was trimmed by 1 base and the J gene end by 9 bases; junction bases not matched to a gene: 15. Germline CDR1 SGHRS, CDR2 YFSETQ. CDR3 in DNA: TGCGCCAGCAGCTTGAATAGCGGGAGGGCCGGATCCGGGGGGCAGTACTTC. It is translated as CASSLNSGRAGSGGQYF.

This chain connects TRBV7-2 to TRBJ1-4, with 7 positions matching TRBD1. This CDR3 has 15 residues. Germline V gene data show CDR1 as SGHTA and CDR2 as FQGNSA. J lost 4 bases, V lost 2 bases, and 4 bases had no gene match. Here the CDR3 DNA reads TGTGCCAGCAGCTTACGGACAGGTCTTAATGAAAAACTGTTTTTT. Encoded protein: CASSLRTGLNEKLFF. Drawing the rest from reference TRBV7-2 and TRBJ1-4, the complete variable domain is GAGVSQSPSNKVTEKGKDVELRCDPISGHTALYWYRQSLGQGLEFLIYFQGNSAPDKSGLPSDRFSAERTGGSVSTLTIQRTQQEDSAVYLCASSLRTGLNEKLFFGSGTQLSVL.

The rearrangement uses TRBV6-1 and TRBJ2-7; TRBD2 aligns across 11 bases. Germline CDR1 and CDR2: MNHNS and SASEGT. This CDR3 comprises 15 residues. V shed 2 bases and J 2 bases; nucleotides not matched to a gene: 2. The DNA of the CDR3 is TGTGCCAGCAGTGAACAACTAGCGGGGGCCTACGAGCAGTACTTC. It translates to CASSEQLAGAYEQYF.

V and J are TRBV6-5 and TRBJ1-5; D is uncertain. The ends were cut back, 4 bases at V and 1 base at J, with 8 bases in the middle. Germline V CDR1 and CDR2: MNHEY, SVGAGI. The CDR3 contains 14 residues. The chain's CDR3 is CASSFGRSNQPQHF. CDR3 in DNA: TGTGCCAGCAGTTTCGGTCGGAGCAATCAGCCCCAGCATTTT.

The J gene is TRBJ2-3, the V gene TRBV15, with D possibly being TRBD2 (5 bases). Germline-derived CDR1 and CDR2 are LNHNV and YYDKDF (reference sequence). The CDR3 spans 13 residues. The V end was cut by 3 bases, the J end by 3 bases, with 7 bases between. The CDR3 DNA follows: TGTGCCACCAGCAGGCTAGCTACAGATACGCAGTATTTT. Protein product: CATSRLATDTQYF.

The chain uses TRBV6-5 and TRBJ2-2; D is undetermined. The germline V and J ends were trimmed by 2 bases and 3 bases, with 7 bases remaining between them. CDR1 and CDR2 from the germline V gene are MNHEY and SVGAGI. The CDR3 is 14 residues long. The CDR3 loop reads CASSYAQDTGELFF. The CDR3 DNA is TGTGCCAGCAGTTACGCACAAGACACCGGGGAGCTGTTTTTT.

The V gene is TRBV28, the J gene TRBJ2-1, with TRBD1 matching over 7 bases. V was clipped by 6 bases and J by 4 bases; unmatched bases: 9. This CDR3 is 15 amino acids long. Germline V CDR1 and CDR2: MDHEN, SYDVKM. CDR3 nucleotide sequence: TGTGCCAGCAGAAGCGACAGGGATATTTACAATGAGCAGTTCTTC. It codes for CASRSDRDIYNEQFF.

This clone was counted between two and nine times. The rearrangement joins TRBV4-3 to TRBJ1-5, with D maybe TRBD1 (5 bases). The germline V gene encodes CDR1 LGHNA and CDR2 YSLEER. Trimming cost V 3 bases and J 0 bases, with 21 bases left between them. The CDR3 length is 19 residues. CDR3 amino acids: CASSHLRQGPRLSNQPQHF. Written as DNA, the CDR3 is TGCGCCAGCAGCCACCTCCGGCAGGGTCCCCGTCTTAGCAATCAGCCCCAGCATTTT.

This clone was counted a single time. J is TRBJ2-2 and V is TRBV18, with 7 positions matching TRBD2. Germline CDR1 and CDR2: KGHSH and LQKENI. Trimming at V came to 5 bases and at J to 1 base, leaving 10 bases not matched to a gene. The CDR3 runs 17 residues. The CDR3 region is CASSLGAPSGNTGELFF. CDR3 nucleotide sequence: TGTGCCAGCTCATTAGGGGCGCCTAGCGGGAACACCGGGGAGCTGTTTTTT.

This sequence joins TRBV7-9 and TRBJ2-4; TRBD1 aligns across 7 bases. Trimming at V came to 5 bases and at J to 2 bases, leaving 6 bases not matched to a gene. The length of the CDR3 is 15 residues. Looked up from germline, CDR1 is SEHNR and CDR2 is FQNEAQ (reference sequence). Here the CDR3 reads CASSKDRETKNIQYF. CDR3 DNA sequence: TGTGCCAGCAGCAAAGACAGGGAGACCAAAAACATTCAGTACTTC.

The genes are TRBV27 and TRBJ1-1; possibly TRBD1 for D (5 bases). V lost 3 bases, J lost 11 bases, and 13 bases lay in between. The CDR3 runs 12 residues. Germline values: CDR1 MNHEY, CDR2 SMNVEV (reference sequence). Written as DNA, the CDR3 is TGTGCCAGCAGTTTTGGTCAGGGAATGGCTTTCTTT. It specifies CASSFGQGMAFF.

This chain links TRBV5-1 with TRBJ2-7; 15 bases are shared with TRBD2. Germline-derived CDR1 and CDR2 are SGHRS and YFSETQ. The CDR3 has 16 residues. Germline trimming cut 3 bases from V and 4 bases from J; bases unmatched to any gene: 5. CDR3 region: CASSSTGTSGRYEQYF. In nucleotides, the CDR3 is TGCGCCAGCAGCTCCACCGGGACTAGCGGGAGGTACGAGCAGTACTTC. Filled out from reference TRBV5-1 and TRBJ2-7, the complete variable domain reads KAGVTQTPRYLIKTRGQQVTLSCSPISGHRSVSWYQQTPGQGLQFLFEYFSETQRNKGNFPGRFSGRQFSNSRSEMNVSTLELGDSALYLCASSSTGTSGRYEQYFGPGTRLTVT.